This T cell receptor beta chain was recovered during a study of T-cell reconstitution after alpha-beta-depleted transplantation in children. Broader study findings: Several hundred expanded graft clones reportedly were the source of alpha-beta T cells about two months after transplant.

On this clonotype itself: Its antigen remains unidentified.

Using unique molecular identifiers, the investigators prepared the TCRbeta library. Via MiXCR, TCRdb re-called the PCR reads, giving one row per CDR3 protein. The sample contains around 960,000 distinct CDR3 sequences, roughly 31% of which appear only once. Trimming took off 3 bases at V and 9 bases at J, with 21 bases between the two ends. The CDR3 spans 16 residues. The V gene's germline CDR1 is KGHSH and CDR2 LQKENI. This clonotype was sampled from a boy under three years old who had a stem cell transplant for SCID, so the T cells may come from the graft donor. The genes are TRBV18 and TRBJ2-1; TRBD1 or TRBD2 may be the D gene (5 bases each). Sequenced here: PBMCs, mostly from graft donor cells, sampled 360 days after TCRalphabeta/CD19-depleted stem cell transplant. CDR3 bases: TGTGCCAGCTCACCCGGTGGGGGACCCGGGTCGGGTGAGCAGTTCTTC. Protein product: CASSPGGGPGSGEQFF.